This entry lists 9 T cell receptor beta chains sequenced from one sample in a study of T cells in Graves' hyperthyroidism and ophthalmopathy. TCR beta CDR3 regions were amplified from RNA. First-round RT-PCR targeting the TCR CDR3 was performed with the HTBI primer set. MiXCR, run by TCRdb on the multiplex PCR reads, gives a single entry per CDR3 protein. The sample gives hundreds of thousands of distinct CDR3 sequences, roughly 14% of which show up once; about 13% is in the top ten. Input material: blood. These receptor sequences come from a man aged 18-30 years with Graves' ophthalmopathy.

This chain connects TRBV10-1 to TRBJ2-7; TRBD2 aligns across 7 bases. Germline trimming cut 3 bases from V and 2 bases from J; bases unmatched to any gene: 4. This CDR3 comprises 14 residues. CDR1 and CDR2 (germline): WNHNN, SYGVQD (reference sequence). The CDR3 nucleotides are TGCGCCAGCAGTGAATCTAGCGGTCCCTACGAGCAGTACTTC. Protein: CASSESSGPYEQYF.

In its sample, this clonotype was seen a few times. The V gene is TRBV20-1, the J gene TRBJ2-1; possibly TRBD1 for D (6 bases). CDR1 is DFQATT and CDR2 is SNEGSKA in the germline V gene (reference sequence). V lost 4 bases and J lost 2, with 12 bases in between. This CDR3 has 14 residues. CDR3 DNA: TGCAGTGCTAAAGGGGGAAGGACCTACAATGAGCAGTTCTTC. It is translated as CSAKGGRTYNEQFF.

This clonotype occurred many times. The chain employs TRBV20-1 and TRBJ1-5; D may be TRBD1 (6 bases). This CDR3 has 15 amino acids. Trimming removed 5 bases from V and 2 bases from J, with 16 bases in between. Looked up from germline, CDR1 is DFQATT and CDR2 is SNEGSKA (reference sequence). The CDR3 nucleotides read TGCAGTGCTGGGACCGGGACACTTCGCAATCAGCCCCAGCATTTT. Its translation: CSAGTGTLRNQPQHF.

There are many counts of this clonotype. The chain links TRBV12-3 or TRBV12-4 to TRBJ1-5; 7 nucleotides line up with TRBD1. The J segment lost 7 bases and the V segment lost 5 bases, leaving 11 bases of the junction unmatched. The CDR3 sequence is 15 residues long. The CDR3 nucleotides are TGTGCCAGCAGTGCTAACAGGGGTTTGGCCCAGCCCCAGCATTTT. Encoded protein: CASSANRGLAQPQHF.

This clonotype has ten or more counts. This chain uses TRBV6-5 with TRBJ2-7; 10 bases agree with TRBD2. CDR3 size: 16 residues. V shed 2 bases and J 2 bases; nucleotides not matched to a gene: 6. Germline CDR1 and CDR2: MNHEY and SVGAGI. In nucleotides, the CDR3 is TGTGCCAGCAGTTACACGGCGCTAGCGGGGGCCTACGAGCAGTACTTC. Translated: CASSYTALAGAYEQYF.

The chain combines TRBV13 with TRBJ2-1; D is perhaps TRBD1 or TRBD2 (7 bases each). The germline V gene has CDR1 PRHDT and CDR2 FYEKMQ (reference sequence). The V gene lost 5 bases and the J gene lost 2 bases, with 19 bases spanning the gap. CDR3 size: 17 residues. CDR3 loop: CASSLAGGGLPYNEQFF. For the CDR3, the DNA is TGTGCCAGCAGCCTAGCAGGGGGGGGCCTCCCCTACAATGAGCAGTTCTTC.

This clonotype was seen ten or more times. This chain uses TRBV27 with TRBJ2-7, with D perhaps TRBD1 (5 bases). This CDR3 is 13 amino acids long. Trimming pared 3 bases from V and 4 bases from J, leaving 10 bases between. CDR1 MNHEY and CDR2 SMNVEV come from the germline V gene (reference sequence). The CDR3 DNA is TGTGCCAGCAGTTTCGCAGGGTATTACGAGCAGTACTTC. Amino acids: CASSFAGYYEQYF.

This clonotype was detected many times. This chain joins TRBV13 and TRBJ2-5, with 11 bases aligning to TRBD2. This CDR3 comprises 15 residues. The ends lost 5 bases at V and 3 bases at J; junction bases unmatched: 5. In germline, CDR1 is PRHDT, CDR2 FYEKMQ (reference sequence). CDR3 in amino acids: CASSPALAGEETQYF. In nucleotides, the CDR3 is TGTGCCAGCAGCCCAGCACTAGCGGGAGAAGAGACCCAGTACTTC.

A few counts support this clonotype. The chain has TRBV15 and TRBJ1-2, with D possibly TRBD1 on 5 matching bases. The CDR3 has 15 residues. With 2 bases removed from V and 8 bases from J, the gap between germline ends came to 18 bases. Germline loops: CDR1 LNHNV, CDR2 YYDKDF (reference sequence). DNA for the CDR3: TGTGCCACCAGCAGACCAACGACAGAGTTGGGCGGCTACACCTTC. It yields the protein CATSRPTTELGGYTF.